This TCR beta chain emerged from a study of patients and donors after allogeneic stem cell transplantation (dated by TCRdb to 2020 to 2021). The library was made by RT-PCR. The sequencing machine was a NextSeq 550. Using fastp at Q25 and MiXCR, TCRdb reprocessed the public reads and kept productive beta chains. Each CDR3 protein gets just one entry, which takes the most common genes and DNA from the rows behind it. This sample has over 200,000 distinct CDR3 sequences in its table, and 35% to 45% of those were observed once. Of the sample, 11% falls within the top ten clones. Including cysteine and phenylalanine, the CDR3 has 15 amino acids. The entry retains the CDR3 DNA only, 45 bases that are in frame from base 1. Compared with germline, V lacks 5 bases and J lacks 4 bases; bases without a gene match: 6. This clonotype was picked up a small number of times. Its cognate antigen has yet to be identified. The sample holds no much larger clone one base away, and base qualities are not on file.

The source is a human donor who was either an allogeneic HSCT recipient or a stem cell or donor lymphocyte infusion donor (not recorded which). It is not recorded whose cells these are; they may come from a transplant donor. Rearrangement joined TRBV12-3 or TRBV12-4 to TRBJ1-5, with 9 bases aligning to TRBD1. The specimen sequenced was blood, either unsorted or a sorted T cell fraction (not recorded which). In nucleotide form, the sequence is TGTGCCAGCAGTCCGAGGGGACAGGGTAATCAGCCCCAGCATTTT. It translates as CASSPRGQGNQPQHF.